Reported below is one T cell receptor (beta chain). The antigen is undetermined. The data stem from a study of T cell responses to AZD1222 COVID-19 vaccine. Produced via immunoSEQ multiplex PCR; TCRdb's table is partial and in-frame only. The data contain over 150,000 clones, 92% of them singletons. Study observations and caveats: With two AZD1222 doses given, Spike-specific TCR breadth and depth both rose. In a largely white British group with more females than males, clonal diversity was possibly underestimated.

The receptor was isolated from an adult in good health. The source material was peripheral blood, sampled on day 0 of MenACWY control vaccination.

The CDR3 sequence: CASSSQGLRGWEKLFF. The CDR3 DNA reads as TGTGCCAGCAGCTCACAGGGGCTCAGAGGTTGGGAAAAACTGTTTTTT. The chain combines TRBV7-8 with TRBJ1-4, with 7 bases aligning to TRBD1. CDR1 SGHVS and CDR2 FQNEAQ come from the germline V gene. The V and J ends lost 4 bases and 8 bases, in that order; junction bases with no gene match: 13. The CDR3 totals 16 residues.